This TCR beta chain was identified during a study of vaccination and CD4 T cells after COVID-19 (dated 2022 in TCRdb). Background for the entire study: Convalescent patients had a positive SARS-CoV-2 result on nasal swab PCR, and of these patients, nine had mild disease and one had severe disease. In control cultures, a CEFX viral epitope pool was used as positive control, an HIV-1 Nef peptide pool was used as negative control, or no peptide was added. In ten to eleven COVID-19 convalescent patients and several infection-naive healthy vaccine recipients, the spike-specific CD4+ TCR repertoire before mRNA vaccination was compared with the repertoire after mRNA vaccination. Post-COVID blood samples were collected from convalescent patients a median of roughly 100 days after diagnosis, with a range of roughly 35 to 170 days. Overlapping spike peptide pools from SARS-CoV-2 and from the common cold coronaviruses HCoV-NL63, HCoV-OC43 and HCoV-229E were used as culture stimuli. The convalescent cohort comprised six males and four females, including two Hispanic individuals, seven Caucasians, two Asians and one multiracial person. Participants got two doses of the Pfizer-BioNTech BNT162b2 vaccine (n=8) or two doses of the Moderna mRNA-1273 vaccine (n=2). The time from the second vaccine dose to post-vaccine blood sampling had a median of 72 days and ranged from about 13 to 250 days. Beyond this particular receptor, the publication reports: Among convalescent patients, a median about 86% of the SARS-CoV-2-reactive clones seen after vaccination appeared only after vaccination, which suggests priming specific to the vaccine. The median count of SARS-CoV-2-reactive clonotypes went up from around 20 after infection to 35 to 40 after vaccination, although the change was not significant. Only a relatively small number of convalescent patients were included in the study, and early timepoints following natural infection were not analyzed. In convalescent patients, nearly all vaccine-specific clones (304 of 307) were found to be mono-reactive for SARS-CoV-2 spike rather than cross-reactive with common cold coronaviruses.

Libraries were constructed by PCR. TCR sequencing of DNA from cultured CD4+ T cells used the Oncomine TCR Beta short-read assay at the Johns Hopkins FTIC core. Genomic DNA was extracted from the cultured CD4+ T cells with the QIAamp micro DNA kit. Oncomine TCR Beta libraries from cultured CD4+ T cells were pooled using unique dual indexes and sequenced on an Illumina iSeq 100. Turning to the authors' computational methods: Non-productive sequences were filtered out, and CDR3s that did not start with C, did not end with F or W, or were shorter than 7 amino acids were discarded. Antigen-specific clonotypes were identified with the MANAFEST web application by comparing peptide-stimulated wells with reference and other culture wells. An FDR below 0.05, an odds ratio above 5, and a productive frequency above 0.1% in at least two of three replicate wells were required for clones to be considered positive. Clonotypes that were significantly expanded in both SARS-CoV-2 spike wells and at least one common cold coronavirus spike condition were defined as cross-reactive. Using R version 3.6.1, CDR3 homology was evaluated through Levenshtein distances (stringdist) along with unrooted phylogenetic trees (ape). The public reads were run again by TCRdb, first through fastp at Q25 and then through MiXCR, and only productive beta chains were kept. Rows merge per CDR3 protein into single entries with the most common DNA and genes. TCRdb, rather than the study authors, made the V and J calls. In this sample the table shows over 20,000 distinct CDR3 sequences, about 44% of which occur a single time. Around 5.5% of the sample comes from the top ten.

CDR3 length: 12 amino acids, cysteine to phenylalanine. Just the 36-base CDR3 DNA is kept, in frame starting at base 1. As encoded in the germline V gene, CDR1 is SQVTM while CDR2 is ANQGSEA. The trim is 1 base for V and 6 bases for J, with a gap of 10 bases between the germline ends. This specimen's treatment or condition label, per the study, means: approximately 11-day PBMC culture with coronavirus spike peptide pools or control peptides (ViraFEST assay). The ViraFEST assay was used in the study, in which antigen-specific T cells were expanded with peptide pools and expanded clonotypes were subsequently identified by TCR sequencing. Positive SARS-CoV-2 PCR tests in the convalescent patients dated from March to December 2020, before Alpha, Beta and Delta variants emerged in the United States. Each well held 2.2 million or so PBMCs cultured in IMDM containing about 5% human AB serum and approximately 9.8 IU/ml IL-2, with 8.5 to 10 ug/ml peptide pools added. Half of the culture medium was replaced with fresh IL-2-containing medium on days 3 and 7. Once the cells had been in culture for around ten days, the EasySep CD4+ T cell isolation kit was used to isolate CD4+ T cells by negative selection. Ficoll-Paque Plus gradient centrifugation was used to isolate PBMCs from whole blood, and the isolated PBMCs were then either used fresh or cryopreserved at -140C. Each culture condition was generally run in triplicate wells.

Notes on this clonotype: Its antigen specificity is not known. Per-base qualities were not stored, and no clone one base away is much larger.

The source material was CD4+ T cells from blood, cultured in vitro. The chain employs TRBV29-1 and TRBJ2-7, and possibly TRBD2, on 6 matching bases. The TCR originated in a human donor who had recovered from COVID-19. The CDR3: CSVEVGGVEQYF. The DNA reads TGCAGCGTTGAAGTAGGAGGGGTCGAGCAGTACTTC.